A single sample is the source of the 18 T cell receptor beta chains below, sequenced in a study of OX40 agonist ivuxolimab in advanced cancers. The protocol was immunoSEQ multiplex PCR, while the TCRdb copy is restricted to in-frame clones and leaves out a portion. This sample carries approximately 40,000 clones, 80% to 95% of them seen once, and the ten largest clones take less than 9.5%. The source material was CD4+ or CD8+ T cells sorted from blood, sampled in a trial of the OX40 agonist ivuxolimab. The receptors were gathered from an adult with an advanced solid tumor such as melanoma, head and neck, liver or kidney cancer.

The chain employs TRBV4-1 and TRBJ1-2; D is possibly TRBD1 (6 bases). Germline CDR1 and CDR2: MGHRA and YSYEKL. CDR3 length equals 15 residues. Trimming took off 4 bases at V and 0 bases at J, with 12 bases between the two ends. In nucleotides, the CDR3 is TGCGCCAGCAGCCCGAGGGACACTACTAACTATGGCTACACCTTC. Translated, it gives CASSPRDTTNYGYTF.

The rearrangement links TRBV28 to TRBJ1-2; no clear D. The CDR3 spans 15 residues. V dropped 2 bases and J dropped 2 bases, with 12 bases sitting between them. Per the germline V gene, CDR1 is MDHEN and CDR2 is SYDVKM. In DNA, the CDR3 is TGTGCCAGCAGTTTAATTAGGGATGTGAACTATGGCTACACCTTC. Amino acids: CASSLIRDVNYGYTF.

The rearrangement uses TRBV6-1 and TRBJ2-3; 10 bases fit TRBD1. V trimming: 4 bases; J trimming: 4 bases; junction bases outside the gene matches: 2. Looked up from germline, CDR1 is MNHNS and CDR2 is SASEGT. The CDR3 extends over 14 amino acids. The CDR3 reads CASSVGQGADTQYF. The DNA for the CDR3 is TGTGCCAGCAGTGTCGGACAGGGGGCAGATACGCAGTATTTT.

The CDR3 nucleotides read TGTGCCAGCAGCCCTGACTCATACGAGCAGTACTTC. Translation: CASSPDSYEQYF. V gene TRBV11-2 combines with J gene TRBJ2-7; D not resolved. Trimming cost V 5 bases and J 4 bases, with 9 bases left between them. This CDR3 has 12 residues. Per germline, CDR1 SGHAT and CDR2 FQNNGV.

The table lists this clone with a few counts. V gene TRBV6-5 combines with J gene TRBJ2-7; either TRBD1 or TRBD2 may fit D (7 bases each). CDR1 and CDR2 (germline): MNHEY, SVGAGI. Trimming pared 4 bases from V and 6 bases from J, leaving 16 bases between. There are 14 residues in the CDR3. CDR3 in DNA: TGTGCCAGCAGTTTCCGACCAGGGGGGGTCGAGCAGTACGTC. Protein: CASSFRPGGVEQYV.

CDR3 nucleotide sequence: TGCGCCAGCAGCCACCCGCCCGGGGTAGCGGGAGGGCCGACAGATACGCAGTATTTT. It codes for CASSHPPGVAGGPTDTQYF. The chain joins TRBV4-3 to TRBJ2-3; TRBD2 aligns across 11 bases. V trimming: 3 bases; J trimming: 3 bases; junction bases outside the gene matches: 14. Germline V CDR1 and CDR2: LGHNA, YSLEER. The CDR3 runs to 19 residues.

The table lists this clone with a count of one. The CDR3 is CASSVTGELFF. DNA of the CDR3: TGTGCCAGCAGTGTAACCGGGGAGCTGTTTTTT. The chain employs TRBV6-5 and TRBJ2-2, with D uncertain. From germline, CDR1 is MNHEY and CDR2 SVGAGI. Trimming stripped 5 bases from V and 5 bases from J, with 3 bases between. This CDR3 spans 11 amino acids.

This sequence joins TRBV19 and TRBJ1-5; D gene unclear. Trimming pared 3 bases from V and 0 bases from J, leaving 3 bases between. Germline CDR1 reads LNHDA; CDR2 reads SQIVND (reference sequence). This CDR3 has 13 residues. CDR3 in amino acids: CASSISSNQPQHF. CDR3 nucleotides: TGTGCCAGTAGTATTAGTAGCAATCAGCCCCAGCATTTT. Together with reference TRBV19 and TRBJ1-5, the CDR3 gives the full variable domain: DGGITQSPKYLFRKEGQNVTLSCEQNLNHDAMYWYRQDPGQGLRLIYYSQIVNDFQKGDIAEGYSVSREKKESFPLTVTSAQKNPTAFYLCASSISSNQPQHFGDGTRLSIL.

The J gene is TRBJ2-3, the V gene TRBV27, with D uncertain. Germline assignment: CDR1 MNHEY and CDR2 SMNVEV (reference sequence). The V gene lost 2 bases and the J gene lost 6 bases, with 21 bases spanning the gap. CDR3 size: 17 residues. CDR3 loop: CASSLRALLLPRDTQYF. The CDR3 DNA reads TGTGCCAGCAGTTTAAGGGCCCTGCTCTTGCCTCGGGATACGCAGTATTTT.

The V call is TRBV7-9, the J call TRBJ2-5, with D perhaps assigned TRBD1 or TRBD2 (5 bases each). Germline CDR1 and CDR2: SEHNR and FQNEAQ (reference sequence). The germline V and J ends were trimmed by 3 bases and 1 base, with 12 bases remaining between them. The CDR3 totals 15 residues. The CDR3 reads CASSFLGDLQETQYF. CDR3 in DNA: TGTGCCAGCAGCTTTCTTGGGGACCTCCAAGAGACCCAGTACTTC.

The chain recombines TRBV28 with TRBJ1-5; no reliable D call. Trimming took 5 bases from V and 0 from J, leaving 8 bases between them. The CDR3 sequence is 14 residues long. Germline CDR1 MDHEN, CDR2 SYDVKM. CDR3 coding DNA: TGTGCCAGCAGTCAGCACCTTAGCAATCAGCCCCAGCATTTT. Amino acid sequence: CASSQHLSNQPQHF.

The V and J genes are TRBV7-9 and TRBJ2-2; D may be TRBD1 (5 bases). Trimming removed 2 bases at V and 2 bases at J, with 6 bases between. The CDR3 has 14 residues. The germline gives CDR1 SEHNR, CDR2 FQNEAQ (reference sequence). The CDR3 bases are TGTGCCAGCAGCTTACAGGGTAACACCGGGGAGCTGTTTTTT. Residues: CASSLQGNTGELFF. Based on the CDR3 plus reference TRBV7-9 and TRBJ2-2, the full variable domain is DTGVSQNPRHKITKRGQNVTFRCDPISEHNRLYWYRQTLGQGPEFLTYFQNEAQLEKSRLLSDRFSAERPKGSFSTLEIQRTEQGDSAMYLCASSLQGNTGELFFGEGSRLTVL.

This sequence joins TRBV4-1 and TRBJ1-2; TRBD1 matches at 10 bases. Trimming removed 5 bases from V and 4 bases from J; junction bases left unmatched: 7. Germline assignment: CDR1 MGHRA and CDR2 YSYEKL. This CDR3 spans 15 amino acids. The CDR3 loop is CASSFGTGEPYGYTF. In nucleotides, the CDR3 is TGCGCCAGCAGCTTCGGGACAGGGGAACCCTATGGCTACACCTTC.

The table lists this clone with a count of one. This chain joins TRBV29-1 and TRBJ1-1, with D perhaps matching TRBD1 (6 bases). The CDR3 is 14 amino acids. Germline-derived CDR1 and CDR2 are SQVTM and ANQGSEA. Trimming pared 1 base from V and 1 base from J, leaving 10 bases between. CDR3 residues: CSVEGGAGNTEAFF. The CDR3 DNA follows: TGCAGCGTTGAAGGGGGGGCGGGGAACACTGAAGCTTTCTTT.

The chain joins TRBV27 to TRBJ1-2; 7 bases match TRBD1. Germline CDR1 reads MNHEY; CDR2 reads SMNVEV (reference sequence). J lost 1 base, V lost 6 bases, and 8 bases had no gene match. The CDR3 consists of 15 residues. The CDR3 DNA reads as TGTGCCAGCAGCGGTTATCAGGGGGTTAACTATGGCTACACCTTC. This translates into CASSGYQGVNYGYTF.

The rearrangement uses TRBV13 and TRBJ2-5; 8 bases map to TRBD2. Unmatched junction bases numbered 6, after V lost 5 bases and J lost 4 bases. Per the germline V gene, CDR1 is PRHDT and CDR2 is FYEKMQ (reference sequence). CDR3 length: 14 amino acids. CDR3 bases: TGTGCCAGCAGCAGGCGGGGGGCGAGAGAGACCCAGTACTTC. It yields the protein CASSRRGARETQYF.

This sequence joins TRBV2 and TRBJ2-1, with D possibly TRBD2 on 6 matching bases. CDR1 and CDR2 from the germline V gene are SNHLY and FYNNEI. V lost 9 bases to trimming and J lost 4 bases, with 13 bases between them. The CDR3 totals 13 residues. The CDR3 region is CARGRGAYNEQFF. CDR3 DNA sequence: TGTGCCAGGGGGCGGGGCGCGTACAATGAGCAGTTCTTC.

This rearrangement joins TRBV21-1 to TRBJ2-7; TRBD2, the table's D call, was not compared with the DNA. TRBV21-1 is assigned pseudogene status. This CDR3 region has 13 residues. This CDR3 is CAAEGTCSYEQYV. DNA for the CDR3: TGTGCCGCCGAGGGGACTTGCTCCTACGAGCAGTACGTC.